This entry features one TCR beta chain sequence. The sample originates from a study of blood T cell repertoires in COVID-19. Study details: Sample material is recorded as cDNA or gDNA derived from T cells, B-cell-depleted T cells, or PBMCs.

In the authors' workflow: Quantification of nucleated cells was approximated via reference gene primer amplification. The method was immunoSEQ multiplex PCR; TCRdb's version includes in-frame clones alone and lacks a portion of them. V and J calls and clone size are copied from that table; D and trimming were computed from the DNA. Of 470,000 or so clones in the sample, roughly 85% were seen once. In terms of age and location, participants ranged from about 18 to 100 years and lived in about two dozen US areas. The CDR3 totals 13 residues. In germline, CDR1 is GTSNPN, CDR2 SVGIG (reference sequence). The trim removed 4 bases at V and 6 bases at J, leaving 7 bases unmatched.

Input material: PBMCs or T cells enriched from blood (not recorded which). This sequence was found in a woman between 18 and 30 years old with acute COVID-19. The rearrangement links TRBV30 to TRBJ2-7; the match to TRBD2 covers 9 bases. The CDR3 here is CAWTSGASVEQYF. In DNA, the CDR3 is TGTGCCTGGACTAGCGGGGCAAGTGTCGAGCAGTACTTC. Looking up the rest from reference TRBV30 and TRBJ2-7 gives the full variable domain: SQTIHQWPATLVQPVGSPLSLECTVEGTSNPNLYWYRQAAGRGLQLLFYSVGIGQISSEVPQNLSASRPQDRQFILSSKKLLLSDSGFYLCAWTSGASVEQYFGPGTRLTVT.